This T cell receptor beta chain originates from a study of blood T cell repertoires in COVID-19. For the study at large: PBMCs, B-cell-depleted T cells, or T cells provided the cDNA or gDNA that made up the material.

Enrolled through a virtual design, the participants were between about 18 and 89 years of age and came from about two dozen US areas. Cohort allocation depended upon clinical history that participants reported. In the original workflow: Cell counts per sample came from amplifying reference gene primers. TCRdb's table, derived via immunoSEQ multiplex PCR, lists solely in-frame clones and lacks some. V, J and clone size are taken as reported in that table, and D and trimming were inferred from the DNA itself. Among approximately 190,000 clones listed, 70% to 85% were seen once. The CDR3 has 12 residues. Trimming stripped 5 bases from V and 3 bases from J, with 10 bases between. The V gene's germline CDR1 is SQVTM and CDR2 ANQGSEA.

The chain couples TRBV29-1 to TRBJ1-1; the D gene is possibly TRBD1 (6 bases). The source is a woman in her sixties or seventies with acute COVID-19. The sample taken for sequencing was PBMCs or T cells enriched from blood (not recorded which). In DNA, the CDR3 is TGCAGCGTTTCACAGGGTGACACTGAAGCTTTCTTT. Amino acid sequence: CSVSQGDTEAFF.